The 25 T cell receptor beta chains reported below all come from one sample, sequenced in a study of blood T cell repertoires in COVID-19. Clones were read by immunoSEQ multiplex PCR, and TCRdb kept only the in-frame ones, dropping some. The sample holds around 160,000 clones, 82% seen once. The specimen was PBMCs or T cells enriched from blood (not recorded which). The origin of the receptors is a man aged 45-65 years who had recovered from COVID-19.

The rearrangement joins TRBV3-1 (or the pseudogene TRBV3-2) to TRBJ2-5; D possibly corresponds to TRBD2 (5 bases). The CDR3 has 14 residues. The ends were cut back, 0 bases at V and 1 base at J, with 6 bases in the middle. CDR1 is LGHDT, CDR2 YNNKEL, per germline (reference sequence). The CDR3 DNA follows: TGTGCCAGCAGCCAAGAAGGAGGCCAAGAGACCCAGTACTTC. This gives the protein CASSQEGGQETQYF.

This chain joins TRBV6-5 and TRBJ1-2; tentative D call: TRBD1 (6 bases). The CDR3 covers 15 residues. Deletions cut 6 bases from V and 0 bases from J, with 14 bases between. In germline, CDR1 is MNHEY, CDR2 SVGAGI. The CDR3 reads CASSPQGSANYGYTF. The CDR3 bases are TGTGCCAGCAGCCCACAGGGTTCCGCTAACTATGGCTACACCTTC.

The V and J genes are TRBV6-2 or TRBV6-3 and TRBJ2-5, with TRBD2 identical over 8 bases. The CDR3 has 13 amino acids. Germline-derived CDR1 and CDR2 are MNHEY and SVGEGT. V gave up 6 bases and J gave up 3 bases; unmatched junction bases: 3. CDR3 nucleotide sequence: TGTGCCAGCAGCCGGGGGGGAAAAGAGACCCAGTACTTC. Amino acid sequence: CASSRGGKETQYF.

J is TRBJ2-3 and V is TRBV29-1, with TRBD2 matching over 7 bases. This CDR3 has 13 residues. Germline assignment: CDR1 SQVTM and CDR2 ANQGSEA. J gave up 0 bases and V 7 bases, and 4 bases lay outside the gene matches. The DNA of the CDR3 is TGCAGCGCCGGGGGAGGGAGCACAGATACGCAGTATTTT. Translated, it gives CSAGGGSTDTQYF.

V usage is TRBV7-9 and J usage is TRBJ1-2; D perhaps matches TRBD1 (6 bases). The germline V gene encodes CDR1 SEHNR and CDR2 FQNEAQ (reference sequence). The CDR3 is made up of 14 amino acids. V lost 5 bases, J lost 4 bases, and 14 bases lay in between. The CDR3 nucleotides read TGTGCCAGCAGCGGCAGTACAGGGATCTATGGCTACACCTTC. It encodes CASSGSTGIYGYTF. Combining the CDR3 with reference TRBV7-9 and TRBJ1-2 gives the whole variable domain DTGVSQNPRHKITKRGQNVTFRCDPISEHNRLYWYRQTLGQGPEFLTYFQNEAQLEKSRLLSDRFSAERPKGSFSTLEIQRTEQGDSAMYLCASSGSTGIYGYTFGSGTRLTVV.

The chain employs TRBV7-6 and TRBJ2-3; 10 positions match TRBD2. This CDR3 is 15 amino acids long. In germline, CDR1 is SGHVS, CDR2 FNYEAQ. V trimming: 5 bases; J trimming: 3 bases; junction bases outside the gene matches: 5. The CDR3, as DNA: TGTGCCAGCAGCGCGTCTAGCGGGAGAACAGATACGCAGTATTTT. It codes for CASSASSGRTDTQYF.

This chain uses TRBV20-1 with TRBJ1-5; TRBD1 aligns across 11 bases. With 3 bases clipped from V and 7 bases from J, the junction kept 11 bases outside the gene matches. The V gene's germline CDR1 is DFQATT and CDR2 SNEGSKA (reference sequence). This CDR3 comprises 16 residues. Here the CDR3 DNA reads TGCAGTGCTAGTATCCCGGGACAGGGGGTCAGACAGCCCCAGCATTTT. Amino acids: CSASIPGQGVRQPQHF.

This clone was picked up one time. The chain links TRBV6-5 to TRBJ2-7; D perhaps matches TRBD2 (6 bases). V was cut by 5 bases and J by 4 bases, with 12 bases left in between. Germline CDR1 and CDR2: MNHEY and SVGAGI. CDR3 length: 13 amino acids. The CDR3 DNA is TGTGCCAGCAGTCCGAATGGGGGGTACGAGCAGTACTTC. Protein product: CASSPNGGYEQYF.

CDR3 bases: TGTGCCAGCAGCTTATTGCTTCGGACAGATACGCAGTATTTT. The encoded protein is CASSLLLRTDTQYF. The chain links TRBV11-2 to TRBJ2-3; unclear D gene. Trimming cost V 2 bases and J 3 bases, with 9 bases left between them. Germline V gene sequence: CDR1 SGHAT, CDR2 FQNNGV. The CDR3 extends over 14 amino acids.

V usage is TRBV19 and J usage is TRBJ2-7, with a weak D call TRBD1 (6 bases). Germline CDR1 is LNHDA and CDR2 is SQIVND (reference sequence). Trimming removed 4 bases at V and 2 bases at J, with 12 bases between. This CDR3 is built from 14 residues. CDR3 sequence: CASSTGEWTYEQYF. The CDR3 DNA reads TGTGCCAGTAGTACAGGGGAGTGGACCTACGAGCAGTACTTC.

In DNA form, the CDR3 reads TGTGCCAGCAGCCCGGGGCTAGCGGGGGAGGGGCTCGAGACCCAGTACTTC. Amino acid sequence: CASSPGLAGEGLETQYF. The chain recombines TRBV7-3 with TRBJ2-5; TRBD2 agrees at 10 bases. In germline, CDR1 is SGHTA, CDR2 FQGTGA. This CDR3 has 17 amino acids. The V and J ends lost 5 bases and 5 bases, in that order; junction bases with no gene match: 14. Filled out from reference TRBV7-3 and TRBJ2-5, the complete variable domain reads GAGVSQTPSNKVTEKGKYVELRCDPISGHTALYWYRQSLGQGPEFLIYFQGTGAADDSGLPNDRFFAVRPEGSVSTLKIQRTERGDSAVYLCASSPGLAGEGLETQYFGPGTRLLVL.

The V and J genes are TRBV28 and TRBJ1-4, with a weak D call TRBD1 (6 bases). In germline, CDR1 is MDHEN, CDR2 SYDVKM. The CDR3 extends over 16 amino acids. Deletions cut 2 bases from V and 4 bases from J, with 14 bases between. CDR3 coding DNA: TGTGCCAGCAGTTTAACCGGGACAATGAATAATGAAAAACTGTTTTTT. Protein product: CASSLTGTMNNEKLFF.

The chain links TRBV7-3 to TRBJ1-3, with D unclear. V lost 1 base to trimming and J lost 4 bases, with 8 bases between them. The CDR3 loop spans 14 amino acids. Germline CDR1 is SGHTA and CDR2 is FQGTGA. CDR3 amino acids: CASSLNSMGNTIYF. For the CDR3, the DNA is TGTGCCAGCAGCTTAAACTCCATGGGAAACACCATATATTTT.

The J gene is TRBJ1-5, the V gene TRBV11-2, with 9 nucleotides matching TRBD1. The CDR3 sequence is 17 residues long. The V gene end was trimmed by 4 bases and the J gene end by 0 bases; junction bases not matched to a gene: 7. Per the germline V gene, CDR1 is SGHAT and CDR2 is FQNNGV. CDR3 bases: TGTGCCAGCAGCTCGGGACAGGGCTTAAATAGCAATCAGCCCCAGCATTTT. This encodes CASSSGQGLNSNQPQHF.

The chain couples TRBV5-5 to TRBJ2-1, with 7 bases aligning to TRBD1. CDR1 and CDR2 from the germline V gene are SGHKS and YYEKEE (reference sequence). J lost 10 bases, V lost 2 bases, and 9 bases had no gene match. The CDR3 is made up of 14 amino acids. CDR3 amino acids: CASSFRDSKSEQFF. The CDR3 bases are TGTGCCAGCAGCTTTAGGGACAGCAAAAGCGAGCAGTTCTTC.

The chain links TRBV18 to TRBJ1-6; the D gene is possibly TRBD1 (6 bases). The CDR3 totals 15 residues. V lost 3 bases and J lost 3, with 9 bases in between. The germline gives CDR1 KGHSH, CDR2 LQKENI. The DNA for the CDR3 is TGTGCCAGCTCACCTGAACAGGGCTATAATTCACCCCTCCACTTT. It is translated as CASSPEQGYNSPLHF.

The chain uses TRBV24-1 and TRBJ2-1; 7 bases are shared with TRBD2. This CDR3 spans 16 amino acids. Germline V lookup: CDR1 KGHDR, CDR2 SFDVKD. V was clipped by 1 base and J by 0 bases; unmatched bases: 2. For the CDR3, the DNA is TGTGCCACCAGTGATTTCCGGGGGGACTCCTACAATGAGCAGTTCTTC. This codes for CATSDFRGDSYNEQFF.

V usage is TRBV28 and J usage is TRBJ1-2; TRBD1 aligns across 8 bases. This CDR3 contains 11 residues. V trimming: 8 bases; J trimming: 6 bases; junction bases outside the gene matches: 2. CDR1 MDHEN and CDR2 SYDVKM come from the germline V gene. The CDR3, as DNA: TGTGCCAGCTCGACAGGGGATGGCTACACCTTC. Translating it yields CASSTGDGYTF.

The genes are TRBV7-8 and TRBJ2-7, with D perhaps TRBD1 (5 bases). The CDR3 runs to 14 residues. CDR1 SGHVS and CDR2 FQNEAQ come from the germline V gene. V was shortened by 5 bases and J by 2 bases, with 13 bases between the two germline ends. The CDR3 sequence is CASSPRETAYEQYF. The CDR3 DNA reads TGTGCCAGCAGCCCCCGAGAGACAGCCTACGAGCAGTACTTC.

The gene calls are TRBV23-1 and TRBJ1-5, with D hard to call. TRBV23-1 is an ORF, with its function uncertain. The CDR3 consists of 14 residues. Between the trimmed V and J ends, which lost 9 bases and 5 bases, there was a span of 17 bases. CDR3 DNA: TGCGCCAGTATTGGAGGCGTCGGGGATCAGCCCCAGCATTTT. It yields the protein CASIGGVGDQPQHF.

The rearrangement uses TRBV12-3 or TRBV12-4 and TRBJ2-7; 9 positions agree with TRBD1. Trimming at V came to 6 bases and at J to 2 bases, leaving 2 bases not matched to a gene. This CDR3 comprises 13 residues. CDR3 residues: CASRGTGPYEQYF. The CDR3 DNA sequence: TGTGCCAGCAGAGGGACAGGGCCCTACGAGCAGTACTTC.

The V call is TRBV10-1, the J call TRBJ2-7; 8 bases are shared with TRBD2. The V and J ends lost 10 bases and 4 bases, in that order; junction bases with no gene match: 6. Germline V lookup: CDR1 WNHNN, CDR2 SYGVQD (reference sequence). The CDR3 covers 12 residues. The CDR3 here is CATNPGGYEQYF. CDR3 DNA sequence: TGCGCCACCAACCCGGGAGGGTACGAGCAGTACTTC.

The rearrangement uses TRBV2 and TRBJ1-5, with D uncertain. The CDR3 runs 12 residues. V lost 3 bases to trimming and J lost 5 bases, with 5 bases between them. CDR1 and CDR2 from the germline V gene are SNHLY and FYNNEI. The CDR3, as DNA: TGTGCCAGCAGTGATGGAGATCAGCCCCAGCATTTT. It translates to CASSDGDQPQHF.

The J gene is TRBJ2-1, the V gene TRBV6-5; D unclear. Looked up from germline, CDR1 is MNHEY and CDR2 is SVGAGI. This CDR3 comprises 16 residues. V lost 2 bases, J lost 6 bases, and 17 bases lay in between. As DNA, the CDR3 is TGTGCCAGCAGTTACGGCTCAGTCAGTATGTCCAATGAGCAGTTCTTC. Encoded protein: CASSYGSVSMSNEQFF.

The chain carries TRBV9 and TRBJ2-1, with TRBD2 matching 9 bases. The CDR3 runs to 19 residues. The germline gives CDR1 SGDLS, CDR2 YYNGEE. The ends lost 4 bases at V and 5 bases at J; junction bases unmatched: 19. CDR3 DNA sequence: TGTGCCAGCAGCCTAGAGGGTAGCGGGGGCTACTTCTTGGACAATGAGCAGTTCTTC. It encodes CASSLEGSGGYFLDNEQFF.